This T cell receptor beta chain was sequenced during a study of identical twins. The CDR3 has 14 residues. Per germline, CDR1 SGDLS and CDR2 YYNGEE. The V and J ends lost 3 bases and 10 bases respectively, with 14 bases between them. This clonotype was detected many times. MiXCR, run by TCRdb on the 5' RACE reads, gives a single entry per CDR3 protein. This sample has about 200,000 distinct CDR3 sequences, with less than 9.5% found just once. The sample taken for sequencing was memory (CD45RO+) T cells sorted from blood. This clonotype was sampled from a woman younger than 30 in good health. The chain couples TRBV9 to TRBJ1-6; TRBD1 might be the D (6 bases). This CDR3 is CASSGAKGGSPLHF. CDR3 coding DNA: TGTGCCAGCAGCGGGGCCAAGGGGGGGTCACCCCTCCACTTT.